This TCR beta chain was retrieved from a study of cytomegalovirus exposure and HLA in healthy donors. Study results and limitations: In a later analysis, TCR beta V- and J-gene trimming showed a link to a missense DCLRE1C variant. Most TCR sequences showed up rarely, but some public TCRs showed up in many donors. Most CMV-associated TCR beta chains were later found to appear HLA-restricted.

The CDR3 is 17 amino acids. The V segment lost 4 bases and the J segment 4 bases; nucleotides outside the gene matches: 14. Germline V gene sequence: CDR1 SGHNT, CDR2 YYREEE (reference sequence). Notes on this clone: What it binds is not known.

Primers: 60 Vbeta forward and 13 Jbeta reverse. The method was immunoSEQ multiplex PCR; TCRdb's version includes in-frame clones alone and lacks a portion of them. The sample shows about 150,000 clones, just under 80% of them seen only once. This rearrangement joins TRBV5-4 to TRBJ2-5, with TRBD2 matching 9 bases. The sequenced material came from PBMCs. The receptor's source is a woman in her forties or fifties in good health and CMV-seropositive. The CDR3 loop reads CASSRVVGGGAGETQYF. CDR3 nucleotides: TGTGCCAGCAGCCGGGTGGTTGGCGGGGGGGCCGGAGAGACCCAGTACTTC.